The 14 T cell receptor beta chains below all came from one sample that was sequenced in a study of regulatory and conventional T cells in RAG deficiency. Blood CD4+ CD25-low CD127-high conventional T cells supplied the genomic DNA template. The assay was immunoSEQ multiplex PCR, and TCRdb's table has in-frame clones only and misses some. The sample records some 30,000 clones, roughly 96% being singletons. These data also formed part of another study, on regulatory T cells. From that study: The PCR used 52 TRBV and 13 TRBJ primers.

Sequencing input: CD25- CD4+ T cells sorted from blood. All receptors come from a human donor in good health.

Regarding this clone: Other DNA sequences from this sample encode an identical CDR3 as well. The chain is built from TRBV30 and TRBJ1-6, with TRBD1 identical over 9 bases. This CDR3 region has 16 residues. CDR1 GTSNPN and CDR2 SVGIG come from the germline V gene (reference sequence). V lost 5 bases to trimming and J lost 7 bases; unmatched junction nucleotides: 12. The CDR3 loop reads CAWAQKGQGENSPLHF. The CDR3 DNA reads as TGTGCCTGGGCACAAAAGGGACAGGGTGAAAATTCACCCCTCCACTTT.

The chain combines TRBV4-1 with TRBJ1-1, with D possibly being TRBD1 (6 bases). V gave up 6 bases and J gave up 1 base, with 12 bases separating them. This CDR3 has 14 amino acids. In germline, CDR1 is MGHRA, CDR2 YSYEKL. CDR3 in amino acids: CASRPTGENTEAFF. CDR3 DNA: TGCGCCAGCAGACCGACAGGAGAGAACACTGAAGCTTTCTTT.

The CDR3 sequence: CASSRQGYEQYF. The DNA of the CDR3 is TGTGCCAGCAGCCGACAGGGCTACGAGCAGTACTTC. The genes are TRBV7-9 and TRBJ2-7; 7 bases fit TRBD1. V lost 5 bases, J lost 3 bases, and 1 base stayed unmatched. The germline gives CDR1 SEHNR, CDR2 FQNEAQ (reference sequence). The CDR3 consists of 12 residues.

The chain is built from TRBV7-2 and TRBJ2-1; D not certain. The CDR3 runs to 15 residues. V dropped 4 bases and J dropped 1 base, with 11 bases sitting between them. The germline V gene has CDR1 SGHTA and CDR2 FQGNSA. CDR3 nucleotides: TGTGCCAGCAGCTCCTATGATAAATCCTACAATGAGCAGTTCTTC. Protein sequence: CASSSYDKSYNEQFF.

The chain has TRBV18 and TRBJ2-5, with a possible D match to TRBD2 (6 bases). V was clipped by 2 bases and J by 4 bases, with 20 bases between them. The CDR3 totals 17 residues. The germline V gene has CDR1 KGHSH and CDR2 LQKENI. In DNA form, the CDR3 reads TGTGCCAGCTCACCATGGGCTAACGGGGGAGCGGGAGAGACCCAGTACTTC. Translation: CASSPWANGGAGETQYF.

The chain combines TRBV21-1 with TRBJ1-5; the table assigns TRBD1, which was not confirmed against the DNA. TRBV21-1 is termed a pseudogene. This CDR3 has 16 residues. The CDR3, as DNA: TGTGCCAGCAGGACTTCGACAGGGTATGGCAATCAGCCCCAGCATTTT. It yields the protein CASRTSTGYGNQPQHF.

Details on this clone: Distinct nucleotide sequences in the sample also encode this CDR3. The chain employs TRBV30 and TRBJ2-3; D not certain. The CDR3 totals 10 residues. V lost 2 bases to trimming and J lost 6 bases, with 3 bases between them. Germline-derived CDR1 and CDR2 are GTSNPN and SVGIG (reference sequence). The DNA of the CDR3 is TGTGCCTGGAGTCCGGATACGCAGTATTTT. It translates to CAWSPDTQYF.

The chain employs TRBV9 and TRBJ2-5; TRBD2 agrees at 12 bases. Germline V gene lookup returns CDR1 SGDLS and CDR2 YYNGEE. V lost 0 bases to trimming and J lost 3 bases; unmatched junction nucleotides: 0. This CDR3 comprises 15 residues. This CDR3 is CASSVASGREETQYF. CDR3 DNA sequence: TGTGCCAGCAGCGTAGCTAGCGGGAGGGAAGAGACCCAGTACTTC.

The gene calls are TRBV6-5 and TRBJ1-5, with D maybe TRBD1 (6 bases). CDR1 and CDR2 from the germline V gene are MNHEY and SVGAGI. The CDR3 consists of 14 residues. With 6 bases removed from V and 3 bases from J, the gap between germline ends came to 12 bases. In DNA form, the CDR3 reads TGTGCCAGCAGCCTGGACAGCTCCAATCAGCCCCAGCATTTT. Its protein is CASSLDSSNQPQHF.

This chain joins TRBV5-6 and TRBJ1-1; D might be TRBD1 (5 bases). Trimming removed 4 bases at V and 4 bases at J, with 17 bases between. CDR1 is SGHDT and CDR2 is YYEEEE in the germline V gene. The CDR3 consists of 15 residues. The CDR3 DNA is TGTGCCAGCAGCCTCAAAACTACAAGGGGCACTGAAGCTTTCTTT. Protein sequence: CASSLKTTRGTEAFF.

The chain employs TRBV4-2 and TRBJ1-2; tentatively, D is TRBD1 (5 bases). Looked up from germline, CDR1 is LGHNA and CDR2 is YNFKEQ. This CDR3 has 14 residues. Between the trimmed V and J ends, which lost 1 base and 4 bases, there was a span of 10 bases. DNA of the CDR3: TGTGCCAGCAGCCAAGGAAGGACAACCTATGGCTACACCTTC. Protein sequence: CASSQGRTTYGYTF.

The chain couples TRBV6-6 to TRBJ1-1; D possibly corresponds to TRBD1 (6 bases). Germline assignment: CDR1 MNHNY and CDR2 SVGAGI (reference sequence). The CDR3 contains 16 residues. Deletions cut 2 bases from V and 0 bases from J, with 13 bases between. DNA for the CDR3: TGTGCCAGCAGTTACGTAGGGGGAAAGGTGAACACTGAAGCTTTCTTT. Amino acids: CASSYVGGKVNTEAFF.

The gene calls are TRBV7-9 and TRBJ1-3; the match to TRBD1 covers 11 bases. J lost 8 bases, V lost 1 base, and 7 bases had no gene match. The length of the CDR3 is 16 residues. Germline lookup yields CDR1 SEHNR and CDR2 FQNEAQ (reference sequence). The CDR3 loop reads CASSLGGTGGADTIYF. In nucleotides, the CDR3 is TGTGCCAGCAGCTTAGGGGGGACAGGGGGTGCGGACACCATATATTTT.

The chain has TRBV19 and TRBJ1-2; D gene uncertain. The CDR3 sequence is 10 residues long. Germline assignment: CDR1 LNHDA and CDR2 SQIVND (reference sequence). The V end lost 11 bases, the J end lost 6 bases, and 10 bases lay between the germline ends. Here the CDR3 reads CALGVHGYTF. The DNA for the CDR3 is TGTGCCCTCGGGGTTCATGGCTACACCTTC. Full variable domain (missing parts from reference TRBV19 and TRBJ1-2): DGGITQSPKYLFRKEGQNVTLSCEQNLNHDAMYWYRQDPGQGLRLIYYSQIVNDFQKGDIAEGYSVSREKKESFPLTVTSAQKNPTAFYLCALGVHGYTFGSGTRLTVV.